This TCR beta chain was profiled in a study of spatial heterogeneity in lung cancer. For the study at large: There were consistently more beta-chain sequences detected than alpha-chain sequences. Raw-read counts averaged over ten per unique TCR and UMI combination. Study-level points and caveats: The appearance of ubiquitous expanded tumor TCRs in blood was greater at resection than follow-up.

Specified time point: sample taken at primary tumor resection. Sequencing of whole RNA from tumor, nontumor lung or frozen PBMC involved no sorting. This clonotype was seen repeatedly, ten times or more. What it binds is not known. CDR1 and CDR2 (germline): WNHNN, SYGVQD (reference sequence). V trimming: 2 bases; J trimming: 1 base; junction bases outside the gene matches: 2. This CDR3 has 16 amino acids. Single TCR cDNA molecules each had their own unique molecular identifier. MiXCR, run by TCRdb on the 5' RACE reads, gives a single entry per CDR3 protein. The sample carries more than 9,000 distinct CDR3 sequences, around 9.3% recorded once.

This receptor was identified in a male donor with early-stage non-small cell lung cancer. V usage is TRBV10-1 and J usage is TRBJ2-1; 10 nucleotides agree with TRBD2. The sequenced sample was PBMCs, obtained at surgery. The CDR3 DNA reads as TGCGCCAGCAGTGAGAAAGCGGGGGGGTCCTACAATGAGCAGTTCTTC. This encodes CASSEKAGGSYNEQFF.